This entry describes one T cell receptor beta chain. Its cognate antigen is unknown. This sample was taken from a study of T-cell reconstitution after alpha-beta-depleted transplantation in children. Researchers prepared the TCRbeta library using unique molecular identifiers, the study reports. Each CDR3 protein is one row after TCRdb ran MiXCR on the PCR reads. The sample consists of fewer than 700,000 distinct CDR3 sequences, about 23% of them appearing once. Findings and limits, study-wide: It was surviving recipient T cells and thymic progenitors that gave some patients high TCRbeta diversity at day 60.

Germline V gene lookup returns CDR1 DFQATT and CDR2 SNEGSKA (reference sequence). The V end lost 6 bases, the J end lost 2 bases, and 19 bases lay between the germline ends. The CDR3 length is 16 residues. The material was PBMCs, mostly from graft donor cells, obtained 360 days after TCRalphabeta/CD19-depleted stem cell transplant. This TCR was sampled from a boy under three years old who had a stem cell transplant for acute myeloid leukemia, so the T cells may come from the graft donor. This sequence joins TRBV20-1 and TRBJ2-2; D is perhaps TRBD2 (7 bases). This CDR3 reads CSARGAPRSNTGELFF. DNA of the CDR3: TGCAGTGCCCGGGGGGCCCCCCGATCTAACACCGGGGAGCTGTTTTTT.